The present entry profiles one TCR beta chain with its context. No antigen is known for it. The entry originates in a study of T-cell memory formation after mild COVID-19. Findings of the study overall: The appearance of some responding clones in pre-infection memory suggested that cross-reactive memory joined. CD4+ contracting clones lay mainly in CM and EM, CD8+ ones in EMRA.

Trimming pared 1 base from V and 3 bases from J, leaving 13 bases between. Germline CDR1 SGHVS, CDR2 FQNEAQ. The CDR3 length is 15 residues. TCRdb reprocessed the 5' RACE reads via MiXCR and lists one record per CDR3 protein. Of roughly 400,000 distinct CDR3 sequences listed, more than 20% are singletons. Sequencing input: PBMCs or a T cell subset sorted from them (not recorded which). This chain uses TRBV7-8 with TRBJ2-7, with a weak D call TRBD1 (5 bases). This clonotype was obtained from an adult woman who had mild COVID-19 (a few samples of this study predate the infection). Cell type and time point are not known. The CDR3 nucleotides are TGTGCCAGCAGCTTAGTCCCGGCAGGGATCTACGAGCAGTACTTC. This codes for CASSLVPAGIYEQYF.